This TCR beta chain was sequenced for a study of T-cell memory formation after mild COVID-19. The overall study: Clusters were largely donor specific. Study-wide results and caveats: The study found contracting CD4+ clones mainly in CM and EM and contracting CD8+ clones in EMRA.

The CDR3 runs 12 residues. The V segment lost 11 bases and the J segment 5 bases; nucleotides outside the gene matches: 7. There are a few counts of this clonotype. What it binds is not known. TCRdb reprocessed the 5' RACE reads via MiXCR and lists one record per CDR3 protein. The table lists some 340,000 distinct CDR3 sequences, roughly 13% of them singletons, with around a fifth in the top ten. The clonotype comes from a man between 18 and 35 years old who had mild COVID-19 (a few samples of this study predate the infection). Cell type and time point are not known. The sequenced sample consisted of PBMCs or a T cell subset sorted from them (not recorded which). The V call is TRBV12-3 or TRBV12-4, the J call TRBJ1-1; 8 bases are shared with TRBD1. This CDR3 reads CAAQGARTEAFF. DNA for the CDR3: TGTGCCGCTCAGGGGGCGCGTACTGAAGCTTTCTTT.